The TCR beta chain under discussion was sequenced for a study of blood T cells in healthy people across ages. Across the study: About one barcoded beta molecule per two T cells was the capture yield of template switching. Study-level findings and limits: The fall in TCR beta diversity per million T cells was roughly linear with age.

Germline CDR1 reads DFQATT; CDR2 reads SNEGSKA (reference sequence). The length of the CDR3 is 11 residues. A J-beta primer mix and a sample-barcoded 5' primer were used in a second PCR of roughly 6 to 12 cycles. The template-switch adaptor, which had 12 random nucleotides, put a tag on each cDNA molecule. In TCRdb, the 5' RACE reads were re-called with MiXCR into one record per CDR3 protein. The sample carries approximately 800,000 distinct CDR3 sequences, 46% recorded once. Concerning this clonotype itself: Its antigen remains unknown.

The specimen sequenced was blood. The sequence came from a man aged 80 or over in good health. V usage is TRBV20-1 and J usage is TRBJ2-5, with D unresolved. Gene TRBJ2-7 matches the end of the DNA better, so the J call may be wrong. CDR3 nucleotides: TGCAGTGCTAGAGATTCGGCCGAGCAGTACTTC. Translation: CSARDSAEQYF.